A single sample is the source of the 19 T cell receptor beta chains below, sequenced in a study of cytomegalovirus exposure and HLA in healthy donors. Vbeta (60) and Jbeta (13) primers were used in the PCR. Repertoires were generated with immunoSEQ multiplex PCR, while TCRdb's copy carries only in-frame clones and drops some. Here the sample spans approximately 150,000 clones, over 75% being singletons. Material: PBMCs. The receptors stem from a human donor in good health.

This clone was recorded once. This chain uses TRBV19 with TRBJ1-2; perhaps TRBD1 as D (5 bases). The germline V gene encodes CDR1 LNHDA and CDR2 SQIVND (reference sequence). The CDR3 is 15 residues long. Trimming took 3 bases from V and 5 from J, leaving 16 bases between them. CDR3 DNA: TGTGCCAGTAGTATTTCAGGGTCGTCATCTTATGGCTACACCTTC. This codes for CASSISGSSSYGYTF.

The chain has TRBV5-1 and TRBJ2-5; TRBD2 matches 10 bases. Germline values: CDR1 SGHRS, CDR2 YFSETQ. The trim removed 3 bases at V and 5 bases at J, leaving 13 bases unmatched. The CDR3 contains 17 residues. The CDR3 here is CASSSVLAGLDSETQYF. CDR3 bases: TGCGCCAGCAGCTCCGTACTAGCGGGGCTGGATTCGGAGACCCAGTACTTC.

The chain couples TRBV7-2 to TRBJ2-1; 8 bases agree with TRBD1. The CDR3 consists of 15 residues. Germline V CDR1 and CDR2: SGHTA, FQGNSA. The J segment lost 5 bases and the V segment lost 6 bases, leaving 9 bases of the junction unmatched. The CDR3 region is CASSQRDRPHNEQFF. The CDR3 DNA reads TGTGCCAGCAGTCAAAGGGACAGGCCTCACAATGAGCAGTTCTTC.

The chain employs TRBV2 and TRBJ2-1; 13 positions match TRBD2. From germline, CDR1 is SNHLY and CDR2 FYNNEI. CDR3 size: 15 residues. Trimming removed 4 bases from V and 7 bases from J; junction bases left unmatched: 4. CDR3 amino acids: CASSGLAGGENEQFF. CDR3 DNA: TGTGCCAGCAGTGGACTAGCGGGGGGTGAAAATGAGCAGTTCTTC.

In this sample, this clone turned up a few times. The chain couples TRBV4-3 to TRBJ2-7; 11 bases agree with TRBD1. The germline V gene has CDR1 LGHNA and CDR2 YSLEER. Germline trimming cut 0 bases from V and 2 bases from J; bases unmatched to any gene: 6. The CDR3 is 17 residues long. CDR3 sequence: CASSQDLGTGGTYEQYF. CDR3 nucleotide sequence: TGCGCCAGCAGCCAAGATCTTGGGACAGGGGGGACCTACGAGCAGTACTTC.

This clone was seen a single time. This chain uses TRBV5-1 with TRBJ2-7; 9 bases are shared with TRBD1. Per germline, CDR1 SGHRS and CDR2 YFSETQ. The CDR3 totals 14 residues. The junction had 7 bases not matched to a gene; V was cut back by 4 bases and J by 5 bases. CDR3 residues: CASSPGQGSHEQYF. DNA for the CDR3: TGCGCCAGCAGCCCGGGACAGGGTAGCCACGAGCAGTACTTC.

The J gene is TRBJ2-7, the V gene TRBV11-3, with 9 bases identical to TRBD1. This CDR3 is built from 15 residues. Per the germline V gene, CDR1 is SGHNT and CDR2 is YENEEA. V lost 3 bases, J lost 6 bases, and 9 bases stayed unmatched. CDR3 residues: CASSLAWDRAGEQYF. CDR3 nucleotide sequence: TGTGCCAGCAGCTTGGCCTGGGACAGGGCCGGCGAGCAGTACTTC.

The chain joins TRBV2 to TRBJ1-5, with D tentatively TRBD1 (6 bases). This CDR3 has 14 residues. Germline loops: CDR1 SNHLY, CDR2 FYNNEI. V lost 10 bases and J lost 4, with 17 bases in between. This CDR3 is CATQGTDPNQPQHF. Written as DNA, the CDR3 is TGTGCCACCCAGGGGACGGATCCTAATCAGCCCCAGCATTTT.

This sequence joins TRBV7-2 and TRBJ1-1; tentatively, D is TRBD1 (6 bases). Germline CDR1 reads SGHTA; CDR2 reads FQGNSA. The CDR3 consists of 16 residues. The ends were cut back, 1 base at V and 0 bases at J, with 12 bases in the middle. The CDR3 DNA is TGTGCCAGCAGCTTAGTGGGGGGGGCTATGAACACTGAAGCTTTCTTT. Translated, it gives CASSLVGGAMNTEAFF.

The chain employs TRBV27 and TRBJ1-4; 8 bases map to TRBD1. Germline V CDR1 and CDR2: MNHEY, SMNVEV (reference sequence). V was clipped by 2 bases and J by 4 bases; unmatched bases: 6. The CDR3 sequence is 16 residues long. The CDR3 nucleotides are TGTGCCAGCAGTTTACACCGGGACAGGATTAATGAAAAACTGTTTTTT. Amino acids: CASSLHRDRINEKLFF.

This clone was detected a few times. The CDR3 DNA reads as TGCGCCAGCAGCCGAACAGGGACTAATGAAAAACTGTTTTTT. It encodes CASSRTGTNEKLFF. V is TRBV4-3 and J is TRBJ1-4; tentatively, D is TRBD1 (6 bases). This CDR3 has 14 residues. In germline, CDR1 is LGHNA, CDR2 YSLEER. V lost 4 bases, J lost 2 bases, and 8 bases lay in between.

In its sample, this clone was seen a few times. This chain uses TRBV6-6 with TRBJ1-2; 9 bases are shared with TRBD1. Trimming took 8 bases from V and 2 from J; bases not matched to a gene: 3. The V gene's germline CDR1 is MNHNY and CDR2 SVGAGI (reference sequence). The CDR3 runs 13 residues. The CDR3 DNA sequence: TGTGCCAGCCGGGACAGGGCGAACTATGGCTACACCTTC. Amino acids: CASRDRANYGYTF.

This sequence joins TRBV5-6 and TRBJ1-2; 8 bases are shared with TRBD1. Trimming removed 0 bases from V and 4 bases from J; junction bases left unmatched: 8. The length of the CDR3 is 16 residues. CDR1 is SGHDT and CDR2 is YYEEEE in the germline V gene. For the CDR3, the DNA is TGTGCCAGCAGCTTGGACGGGGGACAGGACCGCTATGGCTACACCTTC. It translates to CASSLDGGQDRYGYTF.

V gene TRBV7-8 combines with J gene TRBJ1-5; unclear D gene. V was trimmed by 5 bases and J by 2 bases, leaving 16 bases between them. The germline V gene has CDR1 SGHVS and CDR2 FQNEAQ. CDR3 length equals 16 residues. The CDR3 sequence is CASSQHERAGNQPQHF. The CDR3 nucleotides are TGTGCCAGCAGCCAGCATGAGAGGGCCGGCAATCAGCCCCAGCATTTT.

The V and J genes are TRBV19 and TRBJ1-5, with 7 positions matching TRBD1. This CDR3 is built from 15 residues. Germline lookup yields CDR1 LNHDA and CDR2 SQIVND (reference sequence). The V segment lost 8 bases and the J segment 1 base; nucleotides outside the gene matches: 8. The CDR3 reads CASSVGGISNQPQHF. The CDR3 nucleotides are TGTGCCAGTTCTGTAGGGGGCATCAGCAATCAGCCCCAGCATTTT. The whole variable domain, filled in from reference TRBV19 and TRBJ1-5, reads DGGITQSPKYLFRKEGQNVTLSCEQNLNHDAMYWYRQDPGQGLRLIYYSQIVNDFQKGDIAEGYSVSREKKESFPLTVTSAQKNPTAFYLCASSVGGISNQPQHFGDGTRLSIL.

The chain is built from TRBV4-1 and TRBJ1-5; TRBD1 matches at 7 bases. This CDR3 contains 15 residues. J lost 5 bases, V lost 6 bases, and 10 bases had no gene match. Germline-derived CDR1 and CDR2 are MGHRA and YSYEKL. CDR3 in DNA: TGCGCCAGCAGGCCCAGGGGGACCCAAGATCAGCCCCAGCATTTT. Translated, it gives CASRPRGTQDQPQHF.

Comment on this clone: An end of the junction does not agree with germline; a read error may underlie this. V usage is TRBV6-1 and J usage is TRBJ2-7; 7 positions match TRBD2. Per germline, CDR1 MNHNS and CDR2 SASEGT. CDR3 size: 15 residues. The CDR3 DNA reads TGTGCCAACAGTGAGGTGGGGGGGAGCTCCTACGAGCAGTACTTC. Translating it yields CANSEVGGSSYEQYF.

This clone was recorded a few times. This chain connects TRBV7-3 to TRBJ1-1; a weak D match, TRBD1 (5 bases). CDR1 is SGHTA, CDR2 FQGTGA, per germline. Trimming took 4 bases from V and 5 from J, leaving 14 bases between them. The CDR3 sequence is 14 residues long. CDR3 protein: CASSSSSGSTEAFF. As DNA, the CDR3 is TGTGCCAGCAGCTCATCCTCAGGGTCTACTGAAGCTTTCTTT.

The chain employs TRBV7-2 and TRBJ2-7, with no clear D. V was shortened by 5 bases and J by 4 bases, with 15 bases between the two germline ends. This CDR3 has 14 amino acids. CDR1 SGHTA and CDR2 FQGNSA come from the germline V gene. CDR3 bases: TGTGCCAGCAGCACGACGAATGGAGCATACGAGCAGTACTTC. The encoded protein is CASSTTNGAYEQYF. Using reference TRBV7-2 and TRBJ2-7 for the parts outside the CDR3, the full variable domain is GAGVSQSPSNKVTEKGKDVELRCDPISGHTALYWYRQSLGQGLEFLIYFQGNSAPDKSGLPSDRFSAERTGGSVSTLTIQRTQQEDSAVYLCASSTTNGAYEQYFGPGTRLTVT.